The 16 T cell receptor beta chains below were found in one sample sequenced in a study of PD-1 blockade in mismatch repair-deficient tumors. TCRdb keeps only in-frame clones here, not all; method: immunoSEQ multiplex PCR. This repertoire shows 15,000 or so clones, roughly 80% found once; its top ten account for around 17%. The starting material was PBMCs, obtained before pembrolizumab treatment. The receptors here all came from an adult with mismatch repair-deficient cancer.

The J gene is TRBJ2-2, the V gene TRBV11-3; maybe TRBD1 (6 bases). V shed 1 base and J shed 3 bases, with 12 bases lying between them. This CDR3 is 16 amino acids long. Germline-derived CDR1 and CDR2 are SGHNT and YENEEA. This CDR3 reads CASSLADRTDTGELFF. The CDR3 coding sequence is TGTGCCAGCAGCTTAGCTGACAGGACGGACACCGGGGAGCTGTTTTTT.

The chain combines TRBV15 with TRBJ2-4, with D perhaps TRBD1 or TRBD2 (6 bases each). The V and J ends lost 4 bases and 0 bases respectively, with 19 bases between them. The CDR3 runs to 18 residues. Germline lookup yields CDR1 LNHNV and CDR2 YYDKDF (reference sequence). The CDR3 coding sequence is TGTGCCACCAGCATGACAGGCTTGGGGGGTGTAGCCAAAAACATTCAGTACTTC. Amino acids: CATSMTGLGGVAKNIQYF.

In this sample, this clone turned up once. The chain carries TRBV28 and TRBJ2-3; D may be TRBD1 (6 bases). Deletions cut 7 bases from V and 4 bases from J, with 21 bases between. CDR1 is MDHEN and CDR2 is SYDVKM in the germline V gene. CDR3 size: 16 residues. The CDR3 DNA reads TGTGCCAGCAAAGGCGTGAGCAGGGGAGAAGCAGATACGCAGTATTTT. This gives the protein CASKGVSRGEADTQYF.

The chain recombines TRBV30 with TRBJ1-1; D unclear. This CDR3 region has 13 residues. CDR1 and CDR2 (germline): GTSNPN, SVGIG (reference sequence). V was trimmed by 5 bases and J by 1 base, leaving 11 bases between them. Here the CDR3 reads CAWASQTNTEAFF. CDR3 bases: TGTGCCTGGGCGTCACAGACGAACACTGAAGCTTTCTTT.

The chain carries TRBV19 and TRBJ2-1, with a possible D match to TRBD1 (6 bases). V dropped 4 bases and J dropped 7 bases, with 20 bases sitting between them. Germline V gene lookup returns CDR1 LNHDA and CDR2 SQIVND (reference sequence). CDR3 size: 16 residues. As DNA, the CDR3 is TGTGCCAGTAGTAAGGGGGACCCCGGAGGAAATAATGAGCAGTTCTTC. Protein product: CASSKGDPGGNNEQFF.

The chain joins TRBV5-1 to TRBJ1-3; D not resolved. With 0 bases removed from V and 0 bases from J, the gap between germline ends came to 4 bases. The CDR3 spans 14 residues. The germline V gene encodes CDR1 SGHRS and CDR2 YFSETQ. CDR3 protein: CASSLEGSGNTIYF. For the CDR3, the DNA is TGCGCCAGCAGCTTGGAAGGCTCTGGAAACACCATATATTTT.

The chain has TRBV11-2 and TRBJ2-3, with TRBD2 matching over 12 bases. The CDR3 is 19 residues long. The germline gives CDR1 SGHAT, CDR2 FQNNGV. V dropped 2 bases and J dropped 1; count of bases not matched to a gene: 10. The chain's CDR3 is CASSLIIRTSGNGTDTQYF. Here the CDR3 DNA reads TGTGCCAGCAGCTTAATTATCCGGACTAGCGGGAATGGCACAGATACGCAGTATTTT. Full variable domain (rest looked up from reference TRBV11-2 and TRBJ2-3): EAGVAQSPRYKIIEKRQSVAFWCNPISGHATLYWYQQILGQGPKLLIQFQNNGVVDDSQLPKDRFSAERLKGVDSTLKIQPAKLEDSAVYLCASSLIIRTSGNGTDTQYFGPGTRLTVL.

J is TRBJ1-2 and V is TRBV30, with D perhaps TRBD1 (5 bases). Germline-derived CDR1 and CDR2 are GTSNPN and SVGIG (reference sequence). The CDR3 consists of 15 residues. Trimming removed 0 bases at V and 7 bases at J, with 18 bases between. Here the CDR3 reads CAWSVRPSAGSGYTF. The DNA for the CDR3 is TGTGCCTGGAGTGTAAGGCCCTCGGCAGGGTCTGGCTACACCTTC.

The CDR3 protein is CASSLIWRGAQYF. In DNA form, the CDR3 reads TGTGCCAGCAGTTTAATCTGGCGTGGGGCCCAGTACTTC. The chain couples TRBV28 to TRBJ2-5; D gene unclear. Trimming removed 2 bases from V and 9 bases from J, with 13 bases in between. Germline CDR1 reads MDHEN; CDR2 reads SYDVKM. This CDR3 comprises 13 residues.

The chain employs TRBV5-6 and TRBJ1-1, with D unclear. V dropped 0 bases and J dropped 10 bases, with 1 base sitting between them. This CDR3 contains 9 residues. Germline V lookup: CDR1 SGHDT, CDR2 YYEEEE. CDR3 region: CASSLVAFF. The CDR3 coding sequence is TGTGCCAGCAGCTTGGTAGCTTTCTTT. Supplemented by reference TRBV5-6 and TRBJ1-1, the full variable domain reads DAGVTQSPTHLIKTRGQQVTLRCSPKSGHDTVSWYQQALGQGPQFIFQYYEEEERQRGNFPDRFSGHQFPNYSSELNVNALLLGDSALYLCASSLVAFFGQGTRLTVV.

The rearrangement uses TRBV23-1 and TRBJ2-3; TRBD2 is a possible D gene (6 bases). TRBV23-1 is filed as an ORF, its function uncertain. Trimming took off 0 bases at V and 0 bases at J, with 25 bases between the two ends. The CDR3 totals 21 residues. The DNA of the CDR3 is TGCGCCAGCAGTCAATCGGAGGAGGGGAATGGTGGGAGCACTAGCACAGATACGCAGTATTTT. Translation: CASSQSEEGNGGSTSTDTQYF.

Concerning this clone: At one end the junction does not follow the germline gene, possibly because of a read error. CDR3 sequence reads: CASSLGSGTGGAQSLSTRF. The DNA for the CDR3 is TGTGCCAGCAGCTTGGGTTCCGGGACAGGGGGCGCCCAAAGTCTTTCGACCCGTTTT. The chain links TRBV5-4 to TRBJ1-4, with 12 bases that match TRBD1. This CDR3 comprises 19 residues. CDR1 and CDR2 (germline): SGHNT, YYREEE (reference sequence).

The chain employs TRBV9 and TRBJ1-2, with unresolved D. The CDR3 has 13 amino acids. The germline V gene encodes CDR1 SGDLS and CDR2 YYNGEE. The ends were cut back, 5 bases at V and 6 bases at J, with 14 bases in the middle. CDR3 DNA: TGTGCCAGCAGTACTACACCGGAGCATGGCTACACCTTC. This codes for CASSTTPEHGYTF.

The V gene is TRBV11-2, the J gene TRBJ2-2, with 13 bases aligning to TRBD2. The CDR3 is 17 amino acids. With V trimmed by 5 bases and J by 0 bases, 3 bases remained unmatched. Germline V CDR1 and CDR2: SGHAT, FQNNGV. The CDR3 DNA reads as TGTGCCAGCAGCGGGGGACTAGCGGGACCGAACACCGGGGAGCTGTTTTTT. This encodes CASSGGLAGPNTGELFF. The full variable domain, with the rest looked up from reference TRBV11-2 and TRBJ2-2, is EAGVAQSPRYKIIEKRQSVAFWCNPISGHATLYWYQQILGQGPKLLIQFQNNGVVDDSQLPKDRFSAERLKGVDSTLKIQPAKLEDSAVYLCASSGGLAGPNTGELFFGEGSRLTVL.

Comments on this clone: The sample has other DNA sequences that encode this CDR3 too. The chain joins TRBV4-3 to TRBJ2-3, with TRBD2 identical over 11 bases. The ends lost 0 bases at V and 1 base at J; junction bases unmatched: 0. The CDR3 runs 16 residues. Germline assignment: CDR1 LGHNA and CDR2 YSLEER. The CDR3 region is CASSQELAGGTDTQYF. The CDR3 DNA follows: TGCGCCAGCAGCCAAGAACTAGCGGGAGGCACAGATACGCAGTATTTT.

The gene calls are TRBV27 and TRBJ2-5; no definite D call. The CDR3 is 14 residues long. The V end was cut by 2 bases, the J end by 4 bases, with 11 bases between. Germline CDR1 MNHEY, CDR2 SMNVEV (reference sequence). The CDR3 DNA follows: TGTGCCAGCAGTTTAGGTGGACGGGTAGAGACCCAGTACTTC. This codes for CASSLGGRVETQYF.